This TCR beta chain was identified during a study of T cell responses to AZD1222 COVID-19 vaccine. TCRdb's table, derived via immunoSEQ multiplex PCR, lists solely in-frame clones and lacks some. The sample carries about 97,000 clones, roughly nine tenths recorded once. This clonotype was obtained from an adult in good health. The input for sequencing was peripheral blood, taken on day 0 of AZD1222 vaccination.

The CDR3 region is CASSIPNTGELFF. The CDR3 DNA reads as TGTGCCAGTAGTATACCGAACACCGGGGAGCTGTTTTTT. This sequence joins TRBV19 and TRBJ2-2; D gene ambiguous. This CDR3 has 13 amino acids. Germline V gives CDR1 LNHDA, CDR2 SQIVND (reference sequence). V was trimmed by 2 bases and J by 0 bases, leaving 1 base between them. The full variable domain, completed using reference TRBV19 and TRBJ2-2, is DGGITQSPKYLFRKEGQNVTLSCEQNLNHDAMYWYRQDPGQGLRLIYYSQIVNDFQKGDIAEGYSVSREKKESFPLTVTSAQKNPTAFYLCASSIPNTGELFFGEGSRLTVL.